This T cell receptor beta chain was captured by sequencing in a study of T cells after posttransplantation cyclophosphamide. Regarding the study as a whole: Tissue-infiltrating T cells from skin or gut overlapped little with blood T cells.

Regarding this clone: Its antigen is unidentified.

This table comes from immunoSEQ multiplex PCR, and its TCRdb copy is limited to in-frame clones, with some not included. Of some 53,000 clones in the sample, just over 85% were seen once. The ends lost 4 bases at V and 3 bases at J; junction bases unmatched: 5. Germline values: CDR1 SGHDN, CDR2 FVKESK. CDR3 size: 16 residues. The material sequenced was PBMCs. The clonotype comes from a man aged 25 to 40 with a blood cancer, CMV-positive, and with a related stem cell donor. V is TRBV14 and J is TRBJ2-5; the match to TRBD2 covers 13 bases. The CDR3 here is CASSPGLAGRKETQYF. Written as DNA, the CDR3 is TGTGCCAGCAGCCCGGGACTAGCGGGAAGAAAAGAGACCCAGTACTTC.